Below, one T cell receptor beta chain is given with its context. There are 13 residues in the CDR3. Germline V CDR1 and CDR2: MNHEY, SVGEGT. V was clipped by 5 bases and J by 4 bases; unmatched bases: 4. In the original analysis: Amplifying reference gene primers gave estimates of nucleated cell counts. Some clones are missing from TCRdb's copy, which holds only in-frame ones; the method was immunoSEQ multiplex PCR. From that table come the V and J calls and clone size; the DNA was used to work out D and trimming. The table lists 50,000 to 60,000 clones, about nine tenths of them singletons. This record belongs to a study of blood T cell repertoires in COVID-19. Study-wide context: Italy, Spain and the United States were the sources of the convalescent and acute COVID-19 samples. The analysed material was cDNA or gDNA that came from T cells, B-cell-depleted T cells, or PBMCs.

Input material: peripheral blood. The J gene is TRBJ1-1, the V gene TRBV6-2 or TRBV6-3, with TRBD1 identical over 7 bases. This TCR was sampled from a man aged 35-49 years with acute or convalescent COVID-19. This chain's CDR3 is CASSRQGSTEAFF. The CDR3 DNA reads as TGTGCCAGCAGTCGACAGGGATCCACTGAAGCTTTCTTT.